Listed here are 31 T cell receptor beta chains from one sample, sequenced in a study of T cell responses to AZD1222 COVID-19 vaccine. Produced via immunoSEQ multiplex PCR; TCRdb's table is partial and in-frame only. The data hold about 150,000 clones, with 75% to 95% observed a single time. This specimen was peripheral blood, taken on day 0 of AZD1222 vaccination. The receptors shown here come from an adult in good health.

The rearrangement links TRBV5-6 to TRBJ1-2; D ambiguous. Trimming removed 0 bases from V and 4 bases from J, with 10 bases in between. Germline V CDR1 and CDR2: SGHDT, YYEEEE. The length of the CDR3 is 14 residues. In nucleotides, the CDR3 is TGTGCCAGCAGCTTGGGAGGGAATCGCTATGGCTACACCTTC. The encoded protein is CASSLGGNRYGYTF.

The chain carries TRBV7-9 and TRBJ1-2; 9 bases align to TRBD1. CDR3 length equals 13 residues. V shed 3 bases and J 4 bases; nucleotides not matched to a gene: 0. The germline CDR1 and CDR2 sequences are SEHNR and FQNEAQ (reference sequence). DNA for the CDR3: TGTGCCAGCAGCTTGGGACAGGGCTATGGCTACACCTTC. This sequence encodes CASSLGQGYGYTF.

The gene calls are TRBV11-3 and TRBJ2-7, with TRBD2 identical over 15 bases. V was pared by 5 bases and J by 5 bases, with 7 bases of the junction left unmatched. The CDR3 loop spans 16 amino acids. Germline lookup yields CDR1 SGHNT and CDR2 YENEEA. CDR3 in DNA: TGTGCCAGCAGCCTCCGGACTAGCGGGAGGGACAACGAGCAGTACTTC. As protein: CASSLRTSGRDNEQYF.

This chain joins TRBV23-1 and TRBJ2-7; D might be TRBD1 or TRBD2, each matching 5 bases. TRBV23-1 is designated an ORF whose function remains uncertain. The CDR3 extends over 15 amino acids. V was shortened by 3 bases and J by 4 bases, with 16 bases between the two germline ends. CDR3 in amino acids: CASSHPRDGSYEQYF. The CDR3 DNA follows: TGCGCCAGCAGTCACCCGAGGGACGGTTCGTACGAGCAGTACTTC.

This clone was picked up one time. The chain combines TRBV5-1 with TRBJ2-2; possible D gene TRBD1, 5 bases. Trimming shortened V by 2 bases and J by 2 bases, and 10 bases separated the two germline ends. The CDR3 loop spans 15 amino acids. Germline V gives CDR1 SGHRS, CDR2 YFSETQ. CDR3 sequence reads: CASSFTGRNTGELFF. Written as DNA, the CDR3 is TGCGCCAGCAGCTTTACAGGTCGAAACACCGGGGAGCTGTTTTTT.

V gene TRBV10-3 combines with J gene TRBJ1-1; D call uncertain. The V end was cut by 10 bases, the J end by 4 bases, with 19 bases between. This CDR3 is built from 14 residues. The V gene's germline CDR1 is ENHRY and CDR2 SYGVKD. CDR3 sequence reads: CATRRTEITTEAFF. In nucleotides, the CDR3 is TGTGCCACCCGGCGGACGGAAATTACCACTGAAGCTTTCTTT.

V usage is TRBV27 and J usage is TRBJ2-7; 10 nucleotides agree with TRBD2. Trimming took 6 bases from V and 3 from J; bases not matched to a gene: 14. There are 17 residues in the CDR3. Germline V gene data show CDR1 as MNHEY and CDR2 as SMNVEV (reference sequence). The CDR3 sequence: CASRLLAGYASGYEQYF. CDR3 nucleotide sequence: TGTGCCAGCAGACTACTAGCGGGATACGCTAGTGGCTACGAGCAGTACTTC.

This chain uses TRBV7-9 with TRBJ2-1; 9 nucleotides match TRBD2. The CDR3 is made up of 15 amino acids. Trimming at V came to 5 bases and at J to 5 bases, leaving 7 bases not matched to a gene. CDR1 is SEHNR, CDR2 FQNEAQ, per germline (reference sequence). Here the CDR3 DNA reads TGTGCCAGCAGCCCGAGGGGCGGGGGGGACAATGAGCAGTTCTTC. Protein sequence: CASSPRGGGDNEQFF.

This chain uses TRBV5-1 with TRBJ2-7; 12 bases line up with TRBD2. Germline values: CDR1 SGHRS, CDR2 YFSETQ. V gave up 5 bases and J gave up 5 bases; unmatched junction bases: 14. The CDR3 length is 17 residues. The CDR3 region has the DNA TGCGCCAGCAGGCCAAGGCTAGCGGGAGGGCCGCAGAACGAGCAGTACTTC. Amino acids: CASRPRLAGGPQNEQYF.

This chain joins TRBV7-9 and TRBJ1-3; possible D gene TRBD1, 6 bases. This CDR3 comprises 18 residues. Germline CDR1 SEHNR, CDR2 FQNEAQ (reference sequence). Trimming left V 4 bases short and J 0 bases short, with 19 bases between. Here the CDR3 reads CASSSLGGDKLSGNTIYF. Here the CDR3 DNA reads TGTGCCAGCAGCTCTCTAGGGGGGGACAAGCTCTCTGGAAACACCATATATTTT.

The chain combines TRBV5-5 with TRBJ1-2; D is undetermined. V shed 2 bases and J shed 8 bases, with 16 bases lying between them. Germline values: CDR1 SGHKS, CDR2 YYEKEE (reference sequence). The CDR3 extends over 14 amino acids. The CDR3 bases are TGTGCCAGCAGCTTCCCGCGGTCACCCTGGGGCTACACCTTC. Translation: CASSFPRSPWGYTF.

The chain joins TRBV5-1 to TRBJ2-3; 11 positions agree with TRBD2. This CDR3 has 17 amino acids. V gave up 0 bases and J gave up 3 bases; unmatched junction bases: 6. The germline V gene encodes CDR1 SGHRS and CDR2 YFSETQ. CDR3 nucleotides: TGCGCCAGCAGCTTGGCCTTTAGCGGGAGGGCGACAGATACGCAGTATTTT. Translating it yields CASSLAFSGRATDTQYF. The full variable domain, rest sourced from reference TRBV5-1 and TRBJ2-3, is KAGVTQTPRYLIKTRGQQVTLSCSPISGHRSVSWYQQTPGQGLQFLFEYFSETQRNKGNFPGRFSGRQFSNSRSEMNVSTLELGDSALYLCASSLAFSGRATDTQYFGPGTRLTVL.

This chain joins TRBV6-2 or TRBV6-3 and TRBJ2-1; D gene unclear. The germline V and J ends were trimmed by 2 bases and 0 bases, with 14 bases remaining between them. Germline V gene data show CDR1 as MNHEY and CDR2 as SVGEGT. The CDR3 sequence is 17 residues long. CDR3 sequence (DNA): TGTGCCAGCAGTTACGGAATTGGGGTTAGCTCCTACAATGAGCAGTTCTTC. Protein sequence: CASSYGIGVSSYNEQFF.

The CDR3 spells CASSLVAGAGNTGELFF. CDR3 DNA: TGTGCCAGCAGCTTAGTAGCGGGAGCGGGGAACACCGGGGAGCTGTTTTTT. The chain has TRBV11-3 and TRBJ2-2, with 9 bases that match TRBD2. The V and J ends lost 1 base and 1 base, in that order; junction bases with no gene match: 4. Germline-derived CDR1 and CDR2 are SGHNT and YENEEA. The length of the CDR3 is 17 residues.

The chain has TRBV6-1 and TRBJ1-2; D uncertain. Looked up from germline, CDR1 is MNHNS and CDR2 is SASEGT. Trimming took off 4 bases at V and 1 base at J, with 16 bases between the two ends. This CDR3 region has 16 residues. The CDR3 spells CASSVTGRRNNYGYTF. In DNA, the CDR3 is TGTGCCAGCAGTGTGACTGGGAGGAGAAATAACTATGGCTACACCTTC.

The chain employs TRBV7-2 and TRBJ1-2, with TRBD1 matching over 9 bases. The CDR3 totals 15 residues. Trimming took 5 bases from V and 4 from J; bases not matched to a gene: 8. The germline V gene has CDR1 SGHTA and CDR2 FQGNSA. As DNA, the CDR3 is TGTGCCAGCAGCACCGGGACAGGGTCGCCCTATGGCTACACCTTC. It encodes CASSTGTGSPYGYTF.

J is TRBJ1-4 and V is TRBV6-5, with D possibly being TRBD1 (6 bases). CDR1 MNHEY and CDR2 SVGAGI come from the germline V gene. This CDR3 spans 15 amino acids. V was clipped by 6 bases and J by 6 bases, with 17 bases between them. The CDR3 DNA is TGTGCCAGCAGGTCTCCACAGGGCGGGTATGAAAAACTGTTTTTT. Translation gives CASRSPQGGYEKLFF.

The V call is TRBV7-8, the J call TRBJ2-1; 7 bases fit TRBD1. Germline lookup yields CDR1 SGHVS and CDR2 FQNEAQ. This CDR3 comprises 16 residues. V dropped 5 bases and J dropped 0; count of bases not matched to a gene: 7. CDR3 in DNA: TGTGCCAGCAGCCCCGGGTACAGGGGCTCCTACAATGAGCAGTTCTTC. Its protein is CASSPGYRGSYNEQFF.

J is TRBJ1-6 and V is TRBV5-1; tentatively, D is TRBD1 (6 bases). Germline V gives CDR1 SGHRS, CDR2 YFSETQ. V was cut by 7 bases and J by 11 bases, with 16 bases left in between. The CDR3 consists of 13 residues. The chain's CDR3 is CASGQGISTPLHF. As DNA, the CDR3 is TGCGCCAGCGGGCAGGGGATCTCCACACCCCTCCACTTT.

The rearrangement links TRBV28 to TRBJ2-5, with D possibly matching TRBD2 (6 bases). V lost 5 bases to trimming and J lost 3 bases, with 19 bases between them. The CDR3 is 16 amino acids. The germline V gene encodes CDR1 MDHEN and CDR2 SYDVKM. CDR3 protein: CASSDMELAVEETQYF. The CDR3 region has the DNA TGTGCCAGCAGTGACATGGAACTAGCCGTAGAAGAGACCCAGTACTTC.

The V and J genes are TRBV27 and TRBJ2-3, with 7 bases matching TRBD2. There are 14 residues in the CDR3. Germline CDR1 and CDR2: MNHEY and SMNVEV (reference sequence). The V gene end was trimmed by 5 bases and the J gene end by 2 bases; junction bases not matched to a gene: 4. The CDR3 DNA is TGTGCCAGCAGTACAGCGGGATACACAGATACGCAGTATTTT. Its protein is CASSTAGYTDTQYF.

V is TRBV27 and J is TRBJ1-3; D unresolved. Germline CDR1 and CDR2: MNHEY and SMNVEV (reference sequence). The CDR3 has 15 residues. V was shortened by 1 base and J by 0 bases, with 7 bases between the two germline ends. The CDR3 DNA sequence: TGTGCCAGCAGTTTATATCAGAACTCTGGAAACACCATATATTTT. Amino acid sequence: CASSLYQNSGNTIYF.

The J gene is TRBJ2-2, the V gene TRBV27; TRBD1 matches 11 bases. Germline V gene data show CDR1 as MNHEY and CDR2 as SMNVEV (reference sequence). The CDR3 loop spans 14 amino acids. Losses at the gene ends were 8 bases for V and 6 bases for J; bases not matched to a gene: 5. CDR3 nucleotides: TGTGCCAGCCGGACAGGGGGCGCGGCCGGGGAGCTGTTTTTT. Its translation: CASRTGGAAGELFF.

The chain recombines TRBV5-1 with TRBJ2-1; D remains ambiguous. Germline V CDR1 and CDR2: SGHRS, YFSETQ. Between the trimmed V and J ends, which lost 4 bases and 4 bases, there was a span of 9 bases. The CDR3 totals 13 residues. CDR3 sequence: CASSLNFYNEQFF. CDR3 in DNA: TGCGCCAGCAGCCTCAACTTTTACAATGAGCAGTTCTTC.

The chain couples TRBV3-1 (or the pseudogene TRBV3-2) to TRBJ1-1; D remains ambiguous. Germline V gives CDR1 LGHDT, CDR2 YNNKEL (reference sequence). This CDR3 contains 11 residues. The V and J ends lost 1 base and 4 bases respectively, with 1 base between them. CDR3 sequence reads: CASSQGTEAFF. The CDR3 DNA is TGTGCCAGCAGCCAAGGCACTGAAGCTTTCTTT.

The J gene is TRBJ1-5, the V gene TRBV12-5; tentative D call: TRBD1 (5 bases). The CDR3 extends over 16 amino acids. Germline V CDR1 and CDR2: LGHNT, FRNRAP. V shed 3 bases and J shed 0 bases, with 12 bases lying between them. CDR3 residues: CASGFGTAYSNQPQHF. CDR3 DNA: TGTGCTAGTGGTTTCGGGACGGCGTATAGCAATCAGCCCCAGCATTTT. The full variable domain, completed using reference TRBV12-5 and TRBJ1-5, is DARVTQTPRHKVTEMGQEVTMRCQPILGHNTVFWYRQTMMQGLELLAYFRNRAPLDDSGMPKDRFSAEMPDATLATLKIQPSEPRDSAVYFCASGFGTAYSNQPQHFGDGTRLSIL.

The rearrangement links TRBV28 to TRBJ1-6; 8 nucleotides align to TRBD1. V was pared by 6 bases and J by 4 bases, with 14 bases of the junction left unmatched. CDR1 is MDHEN, CDR2 SYDVKM, per germline. This CDR3 is built from 18 residues. The CDR3 loop reads CASRSPFRDRNYNSPLHF. CDR3 coding DNA: TGTGCCAGCAGATCTCCTTTCCGGGACAGGAATTATAATTCACCCCTCCACTTT.

This clone appeared once. The chain links TRBV28 to TRBJ1-6; tentative D call: TRBD1 (6 bases). This CDR3 spans 14 amino acids. Trimming left V 8 bases short and J 9 bases short, with 17 bases between. Germline V gives CDR1 MDHEN, CDR2 SYDVKM. The CDR3: CASLRGGELSPLHF. CDR3 DNA: TGTGCCAGCCTCAGGGGAGGTGAGCTTTCACCCCTCCACTTT. Supplemented by reference TRBV28 and TRBJ1-6, the full variable domain reads DVKVTQSSRYLVKRTGEKVFLECVQDMDHENMFWYRQDPGLGLRLIYFSYDVKMKEKGDIPEGYSVSREKKERFSLILESASTNQTSMYLCASLRGGELSPLHFGNGTRLTVT.

This clone was observed a single time. The V call is TRBV30, the J call TRBJ2-7; TRBD1 aligns across 8 bases. Trimming cost V 1 base and J 6 bases; bases outside gene matches: 14. The CDR3 has 16 residues. Germline assignment: CDR1 GTSNPN and CDR2 SVGIG (reference sequence). CDR3 region: CAWSGWAGGKYSEQYF. CDR3 nucleotide sequence: TGTGCCTGGAGTGGGTGGGCAGGGGGCAAGTATTCCGAGCAGTACTTC.

This clone was found a few times. The chain uses TRBV9 and TRBJ1-2, with D tentatively TRBD1 (6 bases). The CDR3 runs to 15 residues. Per germline, CDR1 SGDLS and CDR2 YYNGEE. V lost 0 bases to trimming and J lost 4 bases, with 13 bases between them. The CDR3 nucleotides are TGTGCCAGCAGCGTAGTAACAGGAGGGGGCTATGGCTACACCTTC. It is translated as CASSVVTGGGYGYTF.

This chain uses TRBV6-2 or TRBV6-3 with TRBJ1-2, with D maybe TRBD1 (5 bases). Trimming removed 4 bases from V and 4 bases from J, with 10 bases in between. The CDR3 contains 13 residues. CDR1 and CDR2 (germline): MNHEY, SVGEGT. CDR3 region: CASSLGGIYGYTF. CDR3 DNA sequence: TGTGCCAGCAGTTTGGGGGGAATCTATGGCTACACCTTC.